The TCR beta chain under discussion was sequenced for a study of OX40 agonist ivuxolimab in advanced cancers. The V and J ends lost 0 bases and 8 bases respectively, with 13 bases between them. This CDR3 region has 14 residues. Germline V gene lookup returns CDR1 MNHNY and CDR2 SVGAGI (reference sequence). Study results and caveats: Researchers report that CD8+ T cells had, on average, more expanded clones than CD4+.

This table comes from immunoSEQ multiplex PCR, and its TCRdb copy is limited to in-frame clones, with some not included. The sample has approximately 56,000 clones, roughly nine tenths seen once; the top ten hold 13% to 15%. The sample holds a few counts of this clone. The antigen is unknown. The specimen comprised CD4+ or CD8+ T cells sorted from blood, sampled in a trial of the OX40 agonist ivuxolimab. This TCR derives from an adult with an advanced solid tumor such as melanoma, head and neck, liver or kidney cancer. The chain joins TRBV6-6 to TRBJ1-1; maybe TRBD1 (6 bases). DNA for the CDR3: TGTGCCAGCAGTTACTCCCTAACGGGGGCGGAAGCTTTCTTT. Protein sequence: CASSYSLTGAEAFF.